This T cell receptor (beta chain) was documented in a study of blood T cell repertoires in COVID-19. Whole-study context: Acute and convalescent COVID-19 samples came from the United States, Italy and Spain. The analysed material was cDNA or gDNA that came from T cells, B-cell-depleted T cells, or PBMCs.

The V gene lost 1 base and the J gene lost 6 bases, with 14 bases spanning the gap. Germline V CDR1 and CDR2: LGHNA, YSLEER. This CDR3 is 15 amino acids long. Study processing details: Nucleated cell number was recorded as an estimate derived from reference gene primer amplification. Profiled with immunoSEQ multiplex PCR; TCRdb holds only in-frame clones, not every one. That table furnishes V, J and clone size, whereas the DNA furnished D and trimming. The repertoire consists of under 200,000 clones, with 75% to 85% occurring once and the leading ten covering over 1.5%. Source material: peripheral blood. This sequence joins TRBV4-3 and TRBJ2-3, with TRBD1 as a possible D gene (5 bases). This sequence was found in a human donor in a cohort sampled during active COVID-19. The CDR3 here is CASSQGRQGRDTQYF. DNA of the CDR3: TGCGCCAGCAGCCAAGGACGGCAGGGAAGGGATACGCAGTATTTT.